The source of this T cell receptor beta chain is a study of blood T cells in healthy people across ages. At least 5.5 micrograms of total RNA were extracted per sample. A second PCR of 7 to 11 cycles used a sample-barcoded 5' primer and a J-beta primer mix. Template switching added a 12-random-nucleotide identifier to every cDNA molecule. TCRdb re-called the 5' RACE reads through MiXCR, storing one row per CDR3 protein. The sample records about 670,000 distinct CDR3 sequences, more than 45% being singletons. Trimming cost V 3 bases and J 5 bases, with 11 bases left between them. This CDR3 region has 13 residues. CDR1 and CDR2 from the germline V gene are LGHDT and YNNKEL (reference sequence).

The rearrangement links TRBV3-1 to TRBJ2-7, with D perhaps TRBD1 (5 bases). The clonotype comes from a woman aged 80 or over in good health. The sample comprised blood. CDR3 nucleotides: TGTGCCAGCAGCCAGGTGGGGCCGAACGAGCAGTACTTC. As protein: CASSQVGPNEQYF.